This entry describes one TCR beta chain. The data derive from a study of blood T cell repertoires in COVID-19. Study in general: Donors in the United States, Italy and Spain gave samples during acute or convalescent COVID-19. T cells, B-cell-depleted T cells, or PBMCs provided the cDNA or gDNA that served as material.

In the original analysis: Amplifying reference gene primers gave estimates of nucleated cell counts. Method: immunoSEQ multiplex PCR; TCRdb's copy keeps in-frame clones and lacks some. That table furnishes V, J and clone size, whereas the DNA furnished D and trimming. The sample records under 300,000 clones, roughly 88% being singletons. CDR3 size: 18 residues. Germline trimming cut 4 bases from V and 7 bases from J; bases unmatched to any gene: 18. Germline V gene lookup returns CDR1 LGHDT and CDR2 YNNKEL (reference sequence). This receptor was taken from a man older than 75 with acute or convalescent COVID-19. The sample was peripheral blood. The chain couples TRBV3-1 (or the pseudogene TRBV3-2) to TRBJ1-5; TRBD1 matches 8 bases. The CDR3 coding sequence is TGTGCCAGCAGCCCCTTTGGTCACAGGGGGAGATCCCCCCAGCCCCAGCATTTT. Its protein product is CASSPFGHRGRSPQPQHF.